The next 13 T cell receptor beta chains were all read from a single sample in a study of CD8 T cells in Susac syndrome. RNA totalling roughly 0.5 to 1 ug underwent reverse transcription with random hexamers. TCRdb reanalysed the immunoSEQ multiplex PCR reads using MiXCR and keeps one entry per CDR3 protein. The data show more than 150,000 distinct CDR3 sequences, about 91% seen once. The specimen was CD4+ T cells from PBMCs. These receptors were collected from a human donor in good health.

This chain uses TRBV4-2 with TRBJ2-1; TRBD1 matches 9 bases. Trimming at V came to 4 bases and at J to 7 bases, leaving 8 bases not matched to a gene. Germline-derived CDR1 and CDR2 are LGHNA and YNFKEQ. The CDR3 sequence is 15 residues long. The CDR3 bases are TGTGCCAGCAGCCCCATGGGACAGGGTCGAAATGAGCAGTTCTTC. Translated, it gives CASSPMGQGRNEQFF.

V and J are TRBV5-1 and TRBJ2-1, with D unclear. The CDR3 has 13 amino acids. In germline, CDR1 is SGHRS, CDR2 YFSETQ. V was shortened by 0 bases and J by 7 bases, with 8 bases between the two germline ends. The CDR3 region is CASSLGQLNEQFF. DNA for the CDR3: TGCGCCAGCAGCTTGGGTCAGCTTAATGAGCAGTTCTTC. The full variable domain, in which reference TRBV5-1 and TRBJ2-1 provide the parts outside the CDR3, is KAGVTQTPRYLIKTRGQQVTLSCSPISGHRSVSWYQQTPGQGLQFLFEYFSETQRNKGNFPGRFSGRQFSNSRSEMNVSTLELGDSALYLCASSLGQLNEQFFGPGTRLTVL.

The rearrangement uses TRBV6-2 or TRBV6-3 and TRBJ2-3; tentative D call: TRBD1 (6 bases). This CDR3 has 14 amino acids. With 5 bases removed from V and 6 bases from J, the gap between germline ends came to 15 bases. The germline CDR1 and CDR2 sequences are MNHEY and SVGEGT. The CDR3: CASSTVGTYDTQYF. In nucleotides, the CDR3 is TGTGCCAGCAGTACGGTGGGGACATATGATACGCAGTATTTT.

V usage is TRBV9 and J usage is TRBJ2-2, with 14 bases aligning to TRBD2. Germline loops: CDR1 SGDLS, CDR2 YYNGEE. After removal of 3 bases from V and 4 bases from J, the junction contained 11 bases not matched to a gene. This CDR3 comprises 19 residues. CDR3 nucleotide sequence: TGTGCCAGCAGCGGACGGGGACTAGCGGGGGCCCCGAGCACCGGGGAGCTGTTTTTT. Protein: CASSGRGLAGAPSTGELFF. The variable domain in full, with the rest retrieved from reference TRBV9 and TRBJ2-2, is DSGVTQTPKHLITATGQRVTLRCSPRSGDLSVYWYQQSLDQGLQFLIQYYNGEERAKGNILERFSAQQFPDLHSELNLSSLELGDSALYFCASSGRGLAGAPSTGELFFGEGSRLTVL.

In this sample, this clonotype turned up once. The gene calls are TRBV6-2 or TRBV6-3 and TRBJ1-1; D call uncertain. V lost 5 bases to trimming and J lost 0 bases, with 13 bases between them. CDR3 length: 15 residues. CDR1 and CDR2 (germline): MNHEY, SVGEGT. The CDR3 sequence is CASSRSAWVNTEAFF. CDR3 coding DNA: TGTGCCAGCAGTCGCTCCGCCTGGGTGAACACTGAAGCTTTCTTT.

The chain employs TRBV29-1 and TRBJ2-1, with D possibly matching TRBD2 (6 bases). Germline loops: CDR1 SQVTM, CDR2 ANQGSEA. The V end was cut by 5 bases, the J end by 4 bases, with 12 bases between. The CDR3 is 13 residues long. CDR3 sequence reads: CSVLGGPYNEQFF. CDR3 nucleotide sequence: TGCAGCGTTTTGGGGGGTCCTTACAATGAGCAGTTCTTC.

The V call is TRBV5-1, the J call TRBJ2-5; D not certain. Trimming pared 1 base from V and 2 bases from J, leaving 6 bases between. Germline CDR1 SGHRS, CDR2 YFSETQ. CDR3 length: 13 residues. CDR3 sequence reads: CASSLPAQETQYF. The CDR3 region has the DNA TGCGCCAGCAGCTTGCCAGCTCAAGAGACCCAGTACTTC.

J is TRBJ2-1 and V is TRBV20-1; 7 nucleotides match TRBD2. The germline V gene has CDR1 DFQATT and CDR2 SNEGSKA (reference sequence). Germline trimming cut 0 bases from V and 6 bases from J; bases unmatched to any gene: 8. CDR3 length: 15 residues. The CDR3 nucleotides are TGCAGTGCTAGAGAGCCCGGGGGGAATAGCAATGAGCAGTTCTTC. It encodes CSAREPGGNSNEQFF.

The chain links TRBV5-6 to TRBJ2-2, with 7 bases identical to TRBD2. CDR3 length equals 17 residues. The germline V gene has CDR1 SGHDT and CDR2 YYEEEE. The ends lost 0 bases at V and 5 bases at J; junction bases unmatched: 10. The CDR3: CASSLDWGGSGTGELFF. The CDR3 coding sequence is TGTGCCAGCAGCTTGGACTGGGGCGGGAGTGGGACCGGGGAGCTGTTTTTT.

The CDR3, as DNA: TGTGCCAGCAGCGTATGGAGGGTACGGGAGCAGTACTTC. Residues: CASSVWRVREQYF. The J gene is TRBJ2-7, the V gene TRBV9; tentatively, D is TRBD2 (6 bases). Trimming pared 1 base from V and 7 bases from J, leaving 12 bases between. CDR3 length: 13 residues. Germline CDR1 and CDR2: SGDLS and YYNGEE.

The J gene is TRBJ2-5, the V gene TRBV5-1, with 7 nucleotides matching TRBD2. The CDR3 length is 14 residues. Trimming removed 4 bases from V and 5 bases from J; junction bases left unmatched: 8. Per germline, CDR1 SGHRS and CDR2 YFSETQ. The CDR3: CASSAPLGRETQYF. In DNA, the CDR3 is TGCGCCAGCAGCGCCCCGCTCGGGAGGGAGACCCAGTACTTC.

The V call is TRBV2, the J call TRBJ1-2; the D gene is possibly TRBD1 (6 bases). The V gene's germline CDR1 is SNHLY and CDR2 FYNNEI. This CDR3 is built from 13 residues. V lost 6 bases and J 4 bases, leaving 12 bases between the germline ends. The CDR3 DNA reads as TGTGCCAGCAGGGGCAGGGGTCCCTATGGCTACACCTTC. It is translated as CASRGRGPYGYTF.

V is TRBV10-3 and J is TRBJ2-3, with D maybe TRBD2 (6 bases). CDR1 ENHRY and CDR2 SYGVKD come from the germline V gene. Between the trimmed V and J ends, which lost 8 bases and 1 base, there was a span of 10 bases. The CDR3 runs to 13 residues. The CDR3 is CAILTGGTDTQYF. In nucleotides, the CDR3 is TGTGCCATCTTGACGGGGGGCACAGATACGCAGTATTTT.